These 22 T cell receptor beta chains were all obtained from the same sample, sequenced in a study of blood T cell repertoires in COVID-19 (dated by TCRdb to about 2020). Library generation was performed with the immunoSEQ multiplex PCR assay. TCRdb's version of the immuneACCESS table is confined to in-frame rearrangements and falls short of the full clone set. An unresolved V gene accounts for under half of the shortfall where checked; the remainder is of unknown origin. The sample records 140,000 to 150,000 clones, 80% to 90% of which are singletons. The top ten clonotypes cover approximately 8% of the sample. The sequencing sample was made of peripheral blood. The receptors were gathered from a woman aged 60 to 75 with COVID-19, enrolled during active disease.

The genes are TRBV11-2 and TRBJ1-1; maybe TRBD1 (5 bases). V lost 0 bases, J lost 1 base, and 15 bases lay in between. The germline V gene has CDR1 SGHAT and CDR2 FQNNGV. This CDR3 comprises 17 residues. The CDR3 sequence: CASSLDSSGRKNTEAFF. The CDR3 coding sequence is TGTGCCAGCAGCTTAGATAGTTCAGGGCGGAAGAACACTGAAGCTTTCTTT.

As DNA, the CDR3 is TGTGCCAGCAGTTCTCTACTAAAGGACAGGGAGGTTGAAACCGGGGAGCTGTTTTTT. Its protein product is CASSSLLKDREVETGELFF. The rearrangement uses TRBV27 and TRBJ2-2; TRBD1 matches at 8 bases. Germline V gene data show CDR1 as MNHEY and CDR2 as SMNVEV (reference sequence). The CDR3 contains 19 residues. Trimming at V came to 4 bases and at J to 5 bases, leaving 18 bases not matched to a gene.

Of note for this clone: Other DNA sequences in this specimen translate into the identical CDR3. This rearrangement joins TRBV6-2 or TRBV6-3 to TRBJ2-7, with 8 bases fitting TRBD2. The CDR3 is 14 residues long. Trimming at V came to 2 bases and at J to 4 bases, leaving 4 bases not matched to a gene. Germline V lookup: CDR1 MNHEY, CDR2 SVGEGT. The CDR3 here is CASSYGTSGYEQYF. The CDR3 DNA reads as TGTGCCAGCAGTTACGGTACTAGCGGTTACGAGCAGTACTTC.

V is TRBV2 and J is TRBJ1-1; D not resolved. Trimming shortened V by 8 bases and J by 0 bases, and 4 bases separated the two germline ends. Germline V gene lookup returns CDR1 SNHLY and CDR2 FYNNEI. CDR3 length equals 11 residues. This CDR3 is CASEVNTEAFF. The DNA for the CDR3 is TGTGCCAGCGAGGTGAACACTGAAGCTTTCTTT.

This clone appeared a single time. The chain is built from TRBV27 and TRBJ1-1; a possible D gene is TRBD1 (5 bases). This CDR3 has 14 residues. Trimming left V 2 bases short and J 5 bases short, with 12 bases between. The germline V gene encodes CDR1 MNHEY and CDR2 SMNVEV (reference sequence). The CDR3 spells CASSLRQGGTEAFF. CDR3 nucleotide sequence: TGTGCCAGCAGTTTAAGGCAGGGAGGGACTGAAGCTTTCTTT.

The rearrangement joins TRBV3-1 (or the pseudogene TRBV3-2) to TRBJ2-3; TRBD2 aligns across 10 bases. Looked up from germline, CDR1 is LGHDT and CDR2 is YNNKEL (reference sequence). The length of the CDR3 is 16 residues. The trim removed 4 bases at V and 3 bases at J, leaving 7 bases unmatched. This CDR3 reads CASSLVVAGGTDTQYF. Here the CDR3 DNA reads TGTGCCAGCAGCCTTGTGGTAGCGGGGGGAACAGATACGCAGTATTTT.

This clone was counted once. The chain is built from TRBV18 and TRBJ1-1, with D perhaps matching TRBD1 (6 bases). The CDR3 contains 15 residues. Trimming shortened V by 4 bases and J by 0 bases, and 12 bases separated the two germline ends. Per the germline V gene, CDR1 is KGHSH and CDR2 is LQKENI. As DNA, the CDR3 is TGTGCCAGCTCACGTTGGACAGAACTGAACACTGAAGCTTTCTTT. Translation gives CASSRWTELNTEAFF. Full variable domain (missing parts from reference TRBV18 and TRBJ1-1): NAGVMQNPRHLVRRRGQEARLRCSPMKGHSHVYWYRQLPEEGLKFMVYLQKENIIDESGMPKERFSAEFPKEGPSILRIQQVVRGDSAAYFCASSRWTELNTEAFFGQGTRLTVV.

CDR3 nucleotides: TGTGCCAGTAGTAAAGAGGGACAGCTCTATGGCTACACCTTC. This sequence encodes CASSKEGQLYGYTF. The V call is TRBV19, the J call TRBJ1-2, with 7 bases fitting TRBD1. After removal of 4 bases from V and 4 bases from J, the junction contained 6 bases not matched to a gene. This CDR3 is 14 amino acids long. Germline V lookup: CDR1 LNHDA, CDR2 SQIVND (reference sequence).

The count of this clone is one. The CDR3 protein is CASRPQGRDTEAFF. CDR3 coding DNA: TGCGCCAGCAGGCCACAGGGGCGGGACACTGAAGCTTTCTTT. The chain uses TRBV10-2 and TRBJ1-1, with 7 nucleotides matching TRBD1. Trimming took 6 bases from V and 3 from J; bases not matched to a gene: 7. Per the germline V gene, CDR1 is WSHSY and CDR2 is SAAADI. The CDR3 sequence is 14 residues long.

For the CDR3, the DNA is TGCGCCAGCAGTGAAGTACAGGATACGCAGTATTTT. This gives the protein CASSEVQDTQYF. V usage is TRBV10-2 and J usage is TRBJ2-3; no clear D gene. This CDR3 has 12 amino acids. Germline V gene sequence: CDR1 WSHSY, CDR2 SAAADI. Trimming left V 3 bases short and J 6 bases short, with 7 bases between.

The chain links TRBV25-1 to TRBJ1-2; D remains unclear. Germline loops: CDR1 MGHDK, CDR2 SYGVNS. CDR3 length equals 11 residues. V lost 10 bases, J lost 4 bases, and 10 bases lay in between. Written as DNA, the CDR3 is TGTGCCACCAGCCCCGGCTATGGCTACACCTTC. It encodes CATSPGYGYTF.

This chain links TRBV2 with TRBJ2-7; TRBD1 might be the D (5 bases). This CDR3 is 14 amino acids long. CDR1 SNHLY and CDR2 FYNNEI come from the germline V gene. Trimming cost V 6 bases and J 3 bases, with 15 bases left between them. The CDR3 loop reads CASSDSRQSYEQYF. DNA for the CDR3: TGTGCCAGCAGCGACAGCCGACAGAGCTACGAGCAGTACTTC.

This sequence joins TRBV28 and TRBJ1-1; 7 nucleotides align to TRBD1. Germline CDR1 MDHEN, CDR2 SYDVKM. Unmatched junction bases numbered 6, after V lost 6 bases and J lost 8 bases. The CDR3 length is 12 residues. CDR3: CASSSSTGEAFF. The CDR3 DNA follows: TGTGCCAGCAGCTCTTCGACAGGGGAAGCTTTCTTT. Looking up the rest from reference TRBV28 and TRBJ1-1 gives the full variable domain: DVKVTQSSRYLVKRTGEKVFLECVQDMDHENMFWYRQDPGLGLRLIYFSYDVKMKEKGDIPEGYSVSREKKERFSLILESASTNQTSMYLCASSSSTGEAFFGQGTRLTVV.

The chain is built from TRBV7-9 and TRBJ2-2; tentatively, D is TRBD1 (6 bases). The CDR3 is 15 residues long. V was clipped by 3 bases and J by 0 bases, with 8 bases between them. Per germline, CDR1 SEHNR and CDR2 FQNEAQ (reference sequence). The CDR3, as DNA: TGTGCCAGCAGCTTGACAGGATCGAACACCGGGGAGCTGTTTTTT. Translated, it gives CASSLTGSNTGELFF.

This clone was recorded once. The chain combines TRBV9 with TRBJ2-3, with a possible D match to TRBD1 (6 bases). In germline, CDR1 is SGDLS, CDR2 YYNGEE. V lost 0 bases and J lost 1, with 12 bases in between. The CDR3 runs to 16 residues. CDR3 nucleotides: TGTGCCAGCAGCGTAGCTTCCTGGGGGCGCACAGATACGCAGTATTTT. It yields the protein CASSVASWGRTDTQYF.

The chain joins TRBV7-9 to TRBJ1-2, with 7 bases lining up with TRBD1. V shed 5 bases, J shed 0 bases, and the junction held 6 bases outside the gene matches. Germline CDR1 and CDR2: SEHNR and FQNEAQ (reference sequence). This CDR3 comprises 15 residues. The CDR3 coding sequence is TGTGCCAGCAGCGCAGGGGGGATTGCTAACTATGGCTACACCTTC. The encoded protein is CASSAGGIANYGYTF. The full variable domain, in which reference TRBV7-9 and TRBJ1-2 provide the parts outside the CDR3, is DTGVSQNPRHKITKRGQNVTFRCDPISEHNRLYWYRQTLGQGPEFLTYFQNEAQLEKSRLLSDRFSAERPKGSFSTLEIQRTEQGDSAMYLCASSAGGIANYGYTFGSGTRLTVV.

The chain joins TRBV7-8 to TRBJ1-5; D is ambiguous. CDR1 and CDR2 from the germline V gene are SGHVS and FQNEAQ. The CDR3 has 16 amino acids. The germline V and J ends were trimmed by 3 bases and 4 bases, with 16 bases remaining between them. As DNA, the CDR3 is TGTGCCAGCAGCTTGGGCGGAGGCAGGCATAATCAGCCCCAGCATTTT. Translated: CASSLGGGRHNQPQHF.

This rearrangement joins TRBV5-4 to TRBJ2-3, with TRBD2 matching over 10 bases. From germline, CDR1 is SGHNT and CDR2 YYREEE (reference sequence). V dropped 7 bases and J dropped 3; count of bases not matched to a gene: 8. The CDR3 has 15 amino acids. DNA for the CDR3: TGTGCCAGCCGATTAGCGGGGGGCTTGACAGATACGCAGTATTTT. Encoded protein: CASRLAGGLTDTQYF.

By its share, this clone is medium-sized. The V call is TRBV9, the J call TRBJ2-7; no definite D call. CDR3 size: 15 residues. Germline V lookup: CDR1 SGDLS, CDR2 YYNGEE. Trimming pared 2 bases from V and 5 bases from J, leaving 17 bases between. The DNA of the CDR3 is TGTGCCAGCAGCGTCCACCCCGGGTCAGCGAACGAGCAGTACTTC. Its protein is CASSVHPGSANEQYF.

The V and J genes are TRBV30 and TRBJ2-3; 8 bases agree with TRBD1. Germline V gene data show CDR1 as GTSNPN and CDR2 as SVGIG (reference sequence). V lost 3 bases and J lost 6; bases outside the gene matches: 5. There are 13 residues in the CDR3. The CDR3 is CAWRPRGRDTQYF. CDR3 coding DNA: TGTGCCTGGAGACCCAGGGGGCGGGATACGCAGTATTTT.

The V gene is TRBV18, the J gene TRBJ1-4; D not certain. Germline V gene sequence: CDR1 KGHSH, CDR2 LQKENI. The CDR3 is 14 residues long. The V gene lost 1 base and the J gene lost 6 bases, with 9 bases spanning the gap. Written as DNA, the CDR3 is TGTGCCAGCTCACCACTAACCCGGTATGAAAAACTGTTTTTT. Amino acid sequence: CASSPLTRYEKLFF.

This clone has only one observation. The gene calls are TRBV12-3 or TRBV12-4 and TRBJ2-5, with TRBD1 as a possible D gene (6 bases). CDR3 size: 12 residues. Trimming took 6 bases from V and 5 from J, leaving 10 bases between them. CDR3 nucleotide sequence: TGTGCCAGCAGCCCTAGGGGGGAGACCCAGTACTTC. Translating it yields CASSPRGETQYF.